This T cell receptor beta chain was recovered during a study of T-cell reconstitution after alpha-beta-depleted transplantation in children (dated by TCRdb to 2015 to 2016). Regarding the research as a whole: Using TCR repertoire profiling, the study followed T-cell immune reconstitution in a quantitative way in children after TCRalphabeta/CD19-depleted allogeneic hematopoietic cell transplantation. The study at large found these results: The apparently early recovery of alphabetaT-cell counts about two months after transplant reportedly depended on only several hundred rapidly expanded clones that came from non-depleted graft cells. The high TCRbeta diversity at day 60 in some patients was ascribed to recipient T cells and intrathymic progenitors that had survived conditioning. Hyperexpanded clone frequencies declined over subsequent months; after one year, T-cell counts and TCRbeta diversity were mostly attributed to newly produced T cells.

The sample's treatment or condition label, in plain terms: allogeneic hematopoietic cell transplantation with graft depleted of TCRalphabeta T cells and CD19 B cells. The transplant recipients were children given TCRalphabeta/CD19-depleted allogeneic hematopoietic cell grafts. Library preparation was by PCR. The sequencing machine was an Illumina HiSeq 2500. TCR libraries were prepared with molecular barcoding, using unique molecular identifiers to normalize TCRbeta repertoire quantification. The public reads were reprocessed in TCRdb via fastp at Q25 and MiXCR, keeping in-frame beta chains. Rows are unified per CDR3 protein, each entry keeping the most common DNA and genes. The sample table lists just over 950,000 distinct CDR3 sequences, roughly 31% of them with a count of one. In total, the top ten clones hold more than 25% of the sample. This clonotype was counted many times. This receptor's antigen is unknown. Base qualities are not provided; no much larger clone lies one nucleotide away.

The TCR was taken from a boy in the first two years of life who had a stem cell transplant for SCID, so the T cells may come from the graft donor. The material was PBMCs, mostly from graft donor cells, obtained 360 days after TCRalphabeta/CD19-depleted stem cell transplant.

At the DNA level, the sequence is TGTGCCACCACAGCGGGGGCCACTTACGAGCAGTACTTC. Its amino acids are CATTAGATYEQYF. The chain is encoded by TRBV28 joined to TRBJ2-7, and 8 junctional nucleotides match TRBD2. From the germline V gene, CDR1 is MDHEN and CDR2 is SYDVKM. The CDR3 sequence holds 13 residues, the cysteine and phenylalanine included. Only CDR3 DNA is held: 39 bases, read in frame from base 1. The junction shows trimming of 10 bases on V and 4 bases on J, and the gene matches do not reach 9 bases of it. The CDR3 plus the reference TRBV28 and TRBJ2-7 genes for the other parts give the full variable domain: DVKVTQSSRYLVKRTGEKVFLECVQDMDHENMFWYRQDPGLGLRLIYFSYDVKMKEKGDIPEGYSVSREKKERFSLILESASTNQTSMYLCATTAGATYEQYFGPGTRLTVT.